This T cell receptor (beta chain) was sequenced during a study of T cells in Graves' hyperthyroidism and ophthalmopathy. The study's findings and limits: Stable hyperthyroidism and ophthalmopathy were separated using 13 V-J signatures.

The germline CDR1 and CDR2 sequences are SGHTA and FQGNSA. This CDR3 is 16 amino acids long. Trimming cost V 6 bases and J 2 bases; bases outside gene matches: 10. About this clonotype itself: Its antigen is not identified.

The authors deemed Graves' hyperthyroidism stable absent ophthalmopathy progression within 18 months. Not enrolled were patients with uncontrolled infection, other autoimmune disease, pregnancy or lactation. Using RNA transcripts as the source, TCR beta CDR3 regions were amplified. The HTBI set primed first-round TCR CDR3 RT-PCR. TCRdb passed the multiplex PCR reads through MiXCR, listing each CDR3 protein once. The sample has roughly 700,000 distinct CDR3 sequences; 30% to 40% are singletons. The source of this sequence is a woman in her 40s with Graves' hyperthyroidism. The V gene is TRBV7-2, the J gene TRBJ2-3; TRBD1 agrees at 8 bases. Source material: blood. CDR3 DNA sequence: TGTGCCAGCAGTTACTCGGCAGGGGGCTTCACAGATACGCAGTATTTT. It encodes CASSYSAGGFTDTQYF.